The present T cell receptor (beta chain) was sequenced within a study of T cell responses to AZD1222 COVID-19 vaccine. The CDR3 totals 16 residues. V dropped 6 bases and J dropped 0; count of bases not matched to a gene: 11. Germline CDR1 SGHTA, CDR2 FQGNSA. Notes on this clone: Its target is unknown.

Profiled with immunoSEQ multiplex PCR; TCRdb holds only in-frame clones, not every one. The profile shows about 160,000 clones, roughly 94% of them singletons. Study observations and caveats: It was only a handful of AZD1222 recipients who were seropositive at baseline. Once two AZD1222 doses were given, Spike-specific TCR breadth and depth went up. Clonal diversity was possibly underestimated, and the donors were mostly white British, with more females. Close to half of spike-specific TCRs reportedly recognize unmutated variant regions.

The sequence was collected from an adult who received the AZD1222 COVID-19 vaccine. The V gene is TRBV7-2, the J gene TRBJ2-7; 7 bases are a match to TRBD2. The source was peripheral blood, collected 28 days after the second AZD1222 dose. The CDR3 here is CASSTGLVQYSYEQYF. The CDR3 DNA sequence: TGTGCCAGCAGTACCGGACTAGTTCAATACTCCTACGAGCAGTACTTC.